The 14 T cell receptor beta chains reported below all come from one sample, sequenced in a study of blood T cell repertoires in COVID-19. The table came from immunoSEQ multiplex PCR; TCRdb's copy has only in-frame clones and leaves some out. The sample shows under 350,000 clones, 65% to 90% of them seen only once. What was sequenced was PBMCs or T cells enriched from blood (not recorded which). These TCRs come from a woman between 35 and 50 years old with acute COVID-19.

This clone has more than one count but fewer than ten. This chain links TRBV20-1 with TRBJ1-1; the D gene is possibly TRBD1 (6 bases). The CDR3 spans 13 residues. V was cut by 3 bases and J by 3 bases, with 11 bases left in between. Germline CDR1 reads DFQATT; CDR2 reads SNEGSKA (reference sequence). CDR3 amino acids: CSASSRGDTEAFF. The CDR3 region has the DNA TGCAGTGCTAGTAGCAGGGGTGACACTGAAGCTTTCTTT.

In its sample, this clone was seen a few times. The chain uses TRBV11-2 and TRBJ2-7; 7 bases fit TRBD2. J lost 0 bases, V lost 0 bases, and 5 bases had no gene match. Germline values: CDR1 SGHAT, CDR2 FQNNGV. This CDR3 has 16 amino acids. The chain's CDR3 is CASSLETSESSYEQYF. CDR3 DNA: TGTGCCAGCAGCTTAGAAACTAGCGAAAGCTCCTACGAGCAGTACTTC.

This clone appeared a few times. The V gene is TRBV5-5, the J gene TRBJ1-5, with a possible D match to TRBD1 (6 bases). Deletions cut 5 bases from V and 1 base from J, with 10 bases between. This CDR3 is built from 14 residues. Germline CDR1 and CDR2: SGHKS and YYEKEE (reference sequence). CDR3 coding DNA: TGTGCCAGCAGTAGGACAGCAAGCAATCAGCCCCAGCATTTT. Translating gives CASSRTASNQPQHF.

V gene TRBV27 combines with J gene TRBJ1-5, with a possible D match to TRBD1 (5 bases). This CDR3 has 14 residues. Germline V gene sequence: CDR1 MNHEY, CDR2 SMNVEV (reference sequence). V lost 1 base, J lost 6 bases, and 10 bases lay in between. The CDR3 reads CASSLFGTGQPQHF. Written as DNA, the CDR3 is TGTGCCAGCAGTTTATTCGGGACTGGTCAGCCCCAGCATTTT.

Written as DNA, the CDR3 is TGTGCCAGTAGTGGGACAGGCCCCTATGGCTACACCTTC. It translates to CASSGTGPYGYTF. This sequence joins TRBV19 and TRBJ1-2; TRBD1 aligns across 8 bases. The CDR3 has 13 residues. The V and J ends lost 5 bases and 4 bases, in that order; junction bases with no gene match: 3. Per the germline V gene, CDR1 is LNHDA and CDR2 is SQIVND (reference sequence). Variable domain in full (rest from reference TRBV19 and TRBJ1-2): DGGITQSPKYLFRKEGQNVTLSCEQNLNHDAMYWYRQDPGQGLRLIYYSQIVNDFQKGDIAEGYSVSREKKESFPLTVTSAQKNPTAFYLCASSGTGPYGYTFGSGTRLTVV.

The chain couples TRBV18 to TRBJ1-5; the D gene is possibly TRBD1 (5 bases). This CDR3 is built from 14 residues. V lost 2 bases to trimming and J lost 6 bases, with 11 bases between them. Germline loops: CDR1 KGHSH, CDR2 LQKENI. The CDR3 nucleotides are TGTGCCAGCTCACCATCCAGGGTTGGTCAGCCCCAGCATTTT. Protein sequence: CASSPSRVGQPQHF.

The chain uses TRBV28 and TRBJ1-6; the D is unclear. Germline V CDR1 and CDR2: MDHEN, SYDVKM. V shed 3 bases and J shed 7 bases, with 7 bases lying between them. The CDR3 consists of 13 residues. DNA of the CDR3: TGTGCCAGCAGTTTCGGGGAGAATTCACCCCTCCACTTT. This encodes CASSFGENSPLHF.

This clone was recorded once. V usage is TRBV3-1 (or the pseudogene TRBV3-2) and J usage is TRBJ2-1; D is ambiguous. With 7 bases removed from V and 7 bases from J, the gap between germline ends came to 20 bases. The CDR3 runs 15 residues. CDR1 and CDR2 from the germline V gene are LGHDT and YNNKEL (reference sequence). The CDR3 nucleotides read TGTGCCAGCACTTCGTATAGGAGTAAAGAGAATGAGCAGTTCTTC. Translating it yields CASTSYRSKENEQFF.

This chain uses TRBV5-5 with TRBJ1-1; the match to TRBD1 covers 8 bases. V lost 1 base and J lost 5; bases outside the gene matches: 4. CDR1 is SGHKS and CDR2 is YYEKEE in the germline V gene (reference sequence). The CDR3 extends over 14 amino acids. The CDR3 sequence: CASSLSTGETEAFF. In nucleotides, the CDR3 is TGTGCCAGCAGCTTGTCGACAGGGGAGACTGAAGCTTTCTTT.

The rearrangement uses TRBV28 and TRBJ2-7; 10 bases map to TRBD2. Germline V gives CDR1 MDHEN, CDR2 SYDVKM. This CDR3 comprises 15 residues. The V gene end was trimmed by 5 bases and the J gene end by 4 bases; junction bases not matched to a gene: 8. The CDR3 nucleotides are TGTGCCAGCAGTCCGGGACTAGCGAATGGATACGAGCAGTACTTC. Amino acids: CASSPGLANGYEQYF. Drawing the rest from reference TRBV28 and TRBJ2-7, the complete variable domain is DVKVTQSSRYLVKRTGEKVFLECVQDMDHENMFWYRQDPGLGLRLIYFSYDVKMKEKGDIPEGYSVSREKKERFSLILESASTNQTSMYLCASSPGLANGYEQYFGPGTRLTVT.

The chain joins TRBV9 to TRBJ1-3; D perhaps matches TRBD1 (6 bases). This CDR3 region has 17 residues. The ends were cut back, 1 base at V and 0 bases at J, with 14 bases in the middle. Germline CDR1 is SGDLS and CDR2 is YYNGEE. The CDR3 coding sequence is TGTGCCAGCAGCGTAAGTTTACAGGGCAGCTCTGGAAACACCATATATTTT. Amino acids: CASSVSLQGSSGNTIYF.

This chain connects TRBV29-1 to TRBJ2-5; D possibly corresponds to TRBD1 (6 bases). This CDR3 spans 13 amino acids. The germline gives CDR1 SQVTM, CDR2 ANQGSEA. V lost 6 bases and J lost 6, with 17 bases in between. In nucleotides, the CDR3 is TGCAGCGTCAACAGGGAAATAGCACAGACCCAGTACTTC. Translation: CSVNREIAQTQYF.

V usage is TRBV2 and J usage is TRBJ2-7; D not certain. CDR1 and CDR2 from the germline V gene are SNHLY and FYNNEI. The CDR3 has 12 amino acids. Trimming left V 8 bases short and J 7 bases short, with 15 bases between. The CDR3 loop is CASGQTQLEQYF. CDR3 nucleotide sequence: TGTGCCAGCGGCCAGACACAATTGGAGCAGTACTTC. Combining the CDR3 with reference TRBV2 and TRBJ2-7 gives the whole variable domain EPEVTQTPSHQVTQMGQEVILRCVPISNHLYFYWYRQILGQKVEFLVSFYNNEISEKSEIFDDQFSVERPDGSNFTLKIRSTKLEDSAMYFCASGQTQLEQYFGPGTRLTVT.

The chain carries TRBV6-5 and TRBJ2-3, with 7 positions matching TRBD1. Germline CDR1 MNHEY, CDR2 SVGAGI. The trim removed 1 base at V and 6 bases at J, leaving 7 bases unmatched. The CDR3 extends over 15 amino acids. The CDR3: CASSYFQGDSDTQYF. The CDR3, as DNA: TGTGCCAGCAGTTACTTTCAGGGGGATTCGGATACGCAGTATTTT.